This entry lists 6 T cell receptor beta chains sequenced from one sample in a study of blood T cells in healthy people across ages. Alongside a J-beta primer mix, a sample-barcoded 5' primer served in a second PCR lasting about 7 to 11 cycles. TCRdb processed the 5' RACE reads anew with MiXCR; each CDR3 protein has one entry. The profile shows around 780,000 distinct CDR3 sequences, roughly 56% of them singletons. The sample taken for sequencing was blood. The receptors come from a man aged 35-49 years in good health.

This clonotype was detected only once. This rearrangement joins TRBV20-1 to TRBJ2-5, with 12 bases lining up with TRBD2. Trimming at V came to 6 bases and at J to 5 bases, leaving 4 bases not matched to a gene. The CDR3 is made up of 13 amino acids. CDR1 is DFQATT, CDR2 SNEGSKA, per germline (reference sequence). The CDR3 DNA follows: TGCAGTGCGACAACTAGCGGGGGGGAGACCCAGTACTTC. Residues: CSATTSGGETQYF.

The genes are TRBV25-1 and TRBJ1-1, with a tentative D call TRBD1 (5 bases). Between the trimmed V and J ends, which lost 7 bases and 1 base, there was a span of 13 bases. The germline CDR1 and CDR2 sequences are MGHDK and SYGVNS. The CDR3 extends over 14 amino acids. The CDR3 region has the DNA TGTGCCAGCACCCCTGGGAGGGGGAACACTGAAGCTTTCTTT. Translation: CASTPGRGNTEAFF.

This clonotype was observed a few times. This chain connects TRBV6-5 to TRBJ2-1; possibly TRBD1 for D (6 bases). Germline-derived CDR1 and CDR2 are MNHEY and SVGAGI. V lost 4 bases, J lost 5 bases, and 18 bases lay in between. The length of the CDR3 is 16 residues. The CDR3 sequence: CASSSGGTRIHNEQFF. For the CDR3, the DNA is TGTGCCAGCAGTTCTGGTGGGACAAGGATACACAATGAGCAGTTCTTC.

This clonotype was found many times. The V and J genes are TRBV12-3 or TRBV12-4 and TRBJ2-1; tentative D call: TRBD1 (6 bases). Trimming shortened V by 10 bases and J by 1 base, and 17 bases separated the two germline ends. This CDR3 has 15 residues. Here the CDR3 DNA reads TGTGCCACCGAGCAGGGGACGATATCCTACAATGAGCAGTTCTTC. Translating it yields CATEQGTISYNEQFF.

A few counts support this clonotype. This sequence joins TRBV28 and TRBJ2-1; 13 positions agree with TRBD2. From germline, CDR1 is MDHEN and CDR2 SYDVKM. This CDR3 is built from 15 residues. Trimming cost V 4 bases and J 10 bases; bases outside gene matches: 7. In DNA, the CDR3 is TGTGCCAGCAGTTCCGCGACTAGCGGGAGGCGAGAGCAGTTCTTC. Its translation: CASSSATSGRREQFF.

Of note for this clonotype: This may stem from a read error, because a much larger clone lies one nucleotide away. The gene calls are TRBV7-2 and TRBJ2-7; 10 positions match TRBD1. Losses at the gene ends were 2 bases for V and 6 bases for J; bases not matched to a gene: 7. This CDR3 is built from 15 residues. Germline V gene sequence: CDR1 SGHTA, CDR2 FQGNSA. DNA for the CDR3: TGTGCCAGCAGCTTAATTGGGGGACAGGGGACCGAGCAGTACTTC. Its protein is CASSLIGGQGTEQYF.